Below, one T cell receptor (beta chain) is given with its context. The data derive from a study of blood T cell repertoires in COVID-19. Overall study context: Acute and convalescent COVID-19 samples came from the United States, Italy and Spain. PBMCs, B-cell-depleted T cells, or T cells were the source of the cDNA or gDNA that made up the material.

This CDR3 has 17 residues. V lost 8 bases to trimming and J lost 1 base; unmatched junction nucleotides: 8. Per germline, CDR1 MDHEN and CDR2 SYDVKM. Assay: immunoSEQ multiplex PCR; the TCRdb copy retains only in-frame clones and omits some. In the table there are about 49,000 clones, roughly nine tenths of which are singletons. The sequence came from a man aged 35 to 55 with active COVID-19. This chain uses TRBV28 with TRBJ2-1; 13 bases match TRBD2. What was sequenced was peripheral blood. The CDR3 DNA sequence: TGTGCCAGCCAAGGACTAGCGGGAGCAGGGTCCTACAATGAGCAGTTCTTC. Residues: CASQGLAGAGSYNEQFF.